The rows below give T cell receptor beta chains drawn from one sample of a study of blood T cell repertoires in COVID-19. The data were produced by immunoSEQ multiplex PCR, yet TCRdb's version contains in-frame clones alone and is incomplete. This table holds approximately 190,000 clones, more than 75% found once. Sequenced: peripheral blood. The receptor set was obtained from a man aged 40-55 years with active or convalescent COVID-19. Both conserved end residues are part of each CDR3. The D gene is left open where the match is weak. Expanded clones are given a class, and other clones once, few, many or no size at all.

J: TRBJ2-1; D: TRBD2; V: TRBV19; size: .; DNA: TGTGCCAGTAGTATAGGCGGACTAGCGGGGCCCAATGAGCAGTTCTTC; CDR3: CASSIGGLAGPNEQFF
J: TRBJ2-7; D: .; V: TRBV7-2; size: .; DNA: TGTGCCAGCAGCTTACAGGGTCCTTACGAGCAGTACTTC; CDR3: CASSLQGPYEQYF
J: TRBJ2-5; D: .; V: TRBV5-6; size: .; DNA: TGTGCCAGCAGCTTGCGTCCCGTTGGTGTTCGGTGGGAGACCCAGTACTTC; CDR3: CASSLRPVGVRWETQYF
J: TRBJ2-7; D: TRBD2; V: TRBV27; size: few; DNA: TGTGCCAGCAGGAGGGGACTAGCGGGCACCTACGAGCAGTACTTC; CDR3: CASRRGLAGTYEQYF
J: TRBJ2-7; D: TRBD1; V: TRBV28; size: .; DNA: TGTGCCAGCAGTGGGACGGGACAGGCTGACTACGAGCAGTACTTC; CDR3: CASSGTGQADYEQYF
J: TRBJ1-1; D: .; V: TRBV2; size: .; DNA: TGTGCCAGCAGTGTACGGGGTTCCGGCACTGAAGCTTTCTTT; CDR3: CASSVRGSGTEAFF
J: TRBJ2-5; D: .; V: TRBV5-5; size: .; DNA: TGTGCCAGCAGCTTGGTAGCCGGGCCGGGGGAGACCCAGTACTTC; CDR3: CASSLVAGPGETQYF
J: TRBJ2-5; D: .; V: TRBV30; size: .; DNA: TGTGCCTGGAATGAGGGAAGGAGGGAGACCCAGTACTTC; CDR3: CAWNEGRRETQYF
J: TRBJ2-1; D: .; V: TRBV5-4; size: .; DNA: TGTGCCAGCAGCTTGGATGGCCTTCAAATGTTCTTC; CDR3: CASSLDGLQMFF
J: TRBJ2-1; D: TRBD2; V: TRBV11-2; size: .; DNA: TGTGCCAGCAGCCCGGGACTAGCGGCTGTCAATGAGCAGTTCTTC; CDR3: CASSPGLAAVNEQFF
J: TRBJ1-1; D: .; V: TRBV10-3; size: once; DNA: TGTGCCATCAGTGAGTTTCTGGGGAGTAGTGGAGCTTTCTTT; CDR3: CAISEFLGSSGAFF
J: TRBJ1-2; D: .; V: TRBV19; size: .; DNA: TGTGCCAGTAGCCCCAGGGGAGAAGGCTATGGCTACACCTTC; CDR3: CASSPRGEGYGYTF
J: TRBJ1-2; D: TRBD1; V: TRBV6-6; size: .; DNA: TGTGCCAGCAGTTATATACAGGGGGCAAGGGACTATGGCTACACCTTC; CDR3: CASSYIQGARDYGYTF
J: TRBJ2-2; D: .; V: TRBV27; size: .; DNA: TGTGCCAGCAGTTTTTACGGTGGTACAGGAGACACCGGGGAGCTGTTTTTT; CDR3: CASSFYGGTGDTGELFF
J: TRBJ2-1; D: TRBD2; V: TRBV7-3; size: .; DNA: TGTGCCAGCAGCCCCGAGGAGCGGGGCGGCGGTAATGAGCAGTTCTTC; CDR3: CASSPEERGGGNEQFF
J: TRBJ1-2; D: .; V: TRBV5-5; size: .; DNA: TGTGCCAGCAGCTTGGCTCAGGGTCCCGGTGGTGGCTACACCTTC; CDR3: CASSLAQGPGGGYTF
J: TRBJ1-5; D: TRBD1; V: TRBV5-8; size: .; DNA: TGTGCCAGCTCCTGGGGGGACAGACATAGCAATCAGCCCCAGCATTTT; CDR3: CASSWGDRHSNQPQHF
J: TRBJ2-3; D: TRBD1; V: TRBV28; size: .; DNA: TGTGCCAGCAGTTTAGGGACAGGGCGATCAGATACGCAGTATTTT; CDR3: CASSLGTGRSDTQYF
J: TRBJ1-1; D: TRBD1; V: TRBV18; size: .; DNA: TGTGCCAGCTCACCCGGGACAGGGGCGAACACTGAAGCTTTCTTT; CDR3: CASSPGTGANTEAFF
J: TRBJ2-7; D: .; V: TRBV5-1; size: .; DNA: TGCGCCAGCAGCCTCCCCTCCTACGAGCAGTACTTC; CDR3: CASSLPSYEQYF
J: TRBJ1-1; D: TRBD1; V: TRBV7-2; size: .; DNA: TGTGCCAGCAGCCTCGGACAGGGGATAGCTTTCTTT; CDR3: CASSLGQGIAFF
J: TRBJ1-4; D: .; V: TRBV3-1/TRBV3-2; size: .; DNA: TGTGCCAGCAGCCAAGGGCAGGGAAATGAAAAACTGTTTTTT; CDR3: CASSQGQGNEKLFF
J: TRBJ1-1; D: .; V: TRBV6-5; size: .; DNA: TGTGCCAGCAAAGTGGGGGCAAGTGGGACTGAAGCTTTCTTT; CDR3: CASKVGASGTEAFF
J: TRBJ2-1; D: TRBD1; V: TRBV10-3; size: once; DNA: TGTGCCATCAGTGAGGTTGACAGGGGGCTGGGCAATGAGCAGTTCTTC; CDR3: CAISEVDRGLGNEQFF
J: TRBJ2-2; D: TRBD2; V: TRBV7-9; size: .; DNA: TGTGCCAGCAGCTTGCCCCTAGCGGTGACCGGGGAGCTGTTTTTT; CDR3: CASSLPLAVTGELFF
J: TRBJ1-2; D: .; V: TRBV5-4; size: .; DNA: TGTGCCAGCAGCTTGGCCGTGGCAGGGACTAACTATGGCTACACCTTC; CDR3: CASSLAVAGTNYGYTF
J: TRBJ1-5; D: TRBD1; V: TRBV19; size: .; DNA: TGTGCCAGTAGTATCGGGACAGGGCAGCATTTT; CDR3: CASSIGTGQHF
J: TRBJ1-3; D: TRBD1; V: TRBV18; size: .; DNA: TGTGCCAGCTCACCAGGGAGGGACAGGACGAACACCATATATTTT; CDR3: CASSPGRDRTNTIYF
J: TRBJ2-2; D: .; V: TRBV6-5; size: .; DNA: TGTGCCAGCAGAAGAGACAGGTTCATGAGCGGGGAGCTGTTTTTT; CDR3: CASRRDRFMSGELFF
J: TRBJ1-2; D: TRBD1; V: TRBV5-6; size: .; DNA: TGTGCCAGCAGCACCCAGGGGGCGCCTGGCTACACCTTC; CDR3: CASSTQGAPGYTF
J: TRBJ1-3; D: TRBD1; V: TRBV30; size: .; DNA: TGTGCCTCCCATCGACAGGGTTTCTCCCCGAGCACAAACACCATATATTTT; CDR3: CASHRQGFSPSTNTIYF
J: TRBJ1-2; D: TRBD1; V: TRBV3-1/TRBV3-2; size: .; DNA: TGTGCCAGCAGCCAAGAGGGGACAGCGTTTCCCTATGGCTACACCTTC; CDR3: CASSQEGTAFPYGYTF
J: TRBJ2-2; D: TRBD2; V: TRBV4-2; size: .; DNA: TGTGCCAGCGGGGAGGGCTGGGCGAGCACCGGGGAGCTGTTTTTT; CDR3: CASGEGWASTGELFF
J: TRBJ2-1; D: TRBD2; V: TRBV27; size: .; DNA: TGTGCCAGCAGTTTATCGAAGGTGGGGCTAGCGGGAGGGCACTCCTACAATGAGCAGTTCTTC; CDR3: CASSLSKVGLAGGHSYNEQFF
J: TRBJ2-7; D: .; V: TRBV5-4; size: .; DNA: TGTGCCAGCAGCTCTTCGGACAACTACGAGCAGTACTTC; CDR3: CASSSSDNYEQYF
J: TRBJ2-7; D: .; V: TRBV5-8; size: .; DNA: TGTGCCAGCAGCTTGTTTGCGATAGGGGTCTACGAGCAGTACTTC; CDR3: CASSLFAIGVYEQYF
J: TRBJ1-1; D: TRBD1; V: TRBV18; size: .; DNA: TGTGCCAGCTCCCCTGACAGGGGCACTGAAGCTTTCTTT; CDR3: CASSPDRGTEAFF
J: TRBJ1-4; D: .; V: TRBV7-8; size: once; DNA: TGTGCCAGCAGCTCAATAGCTCCGACAACTAATGAAAAACTGTTTTTT; CDR3: CASSSIAPTTNEKLFF
J: TRBJ1-2; D: .; V: TRBV4-2; size: .; DNA: TGTGCCAGCAGCCACAGGGCTAACTATGGCTACACCTTC; CDR3: CASSHRANYGYTF
J: TRBJ2-3; D: .; V: TRBV30; size: once; DNA: TGTGCCTGGGGCTGGGCCGGGGCAGATACGCAGTATTTT; CDR3: CAWGWAGADTQYF